A single sample gave rise to the 24 T cell receptor beta chains below, sequenced in a study of OX40 agonist ivuxolimab in advanced cancers. The repertoire was sequenced with immunoSEQ multiplex PCR; TCRdb's copy has only in-frame clones and lacks some. This sample yields about 22,000 clones, of which 65% to 90% are seen a single time; roughly 23% belongs to the top ten. The sample here was CD4+ or CD8+ T cells sorted from blood, taken in a trial of the OX40 agonist ivuxolimab. The receptor source for this set is an adult with an advanced solid tumor such as melanoma, head and neck, liver or kidney cancer.

The rearrangement joins TRBV28 to TRBJ2-7; 7 bases agree with TRBD2. The length of the CDR3 is 16 residues. CDR1 MDHEN and CDR2 SYDVKM come from the germline V gene. V lost 6 bases to trimming and J lost 3 bases; unmatched junction nucleotides: 14. CDR3 in DNA: TGTGCCAGCAGCCAACTCCATGGCGGGAGTCTCTACGAGCAGTACTTC. As protein: CASSQLHGGSLYEQYF.

V gene TRBV5-6 combines with J gene TRBJ2-5; D is undetermined. Trimming pared 0 bases from V and 5 bases from J, leaving 17 bases between. Per germline, CDR1 SGHDT and CDR2 YYEEEE. The CDR3 consists of 16 residues. The CDR3 loop reads CASSLGPLGFGETQYF. The CDR3 DNA is TGTGCCAGCAGCTTGGGGCCCCTTGGGTTCGGGGAGACCCAGTACTTC.

Concerning this clone: A read error may account for a junction end that differs from germline. V and J are TRBV12-5 and TRBJ2-1, with 14 bases identical to TRBD2. CDR1 and CDR2 (germline): LGHNT, FRNRAP. The CDR3 sequence is 15 residues long. The chain's CDR3 is CASGLGLAGVNEQFF. In DNA form, the CDR3 reads TGTGCTAGTGGCTTGGGACTAGCGGGAGTCAATGAGCAGTTCTTC.

Turning to this clone: Its ends do not fully match the called genes, so a read error is possible. The chain links TRBV29-1 to TRBJ1-3, with D uncertain. Per the germline V gene, CDR1 is SQVTM and CDR2 is ANQGSEA. This CDR3 has 14 amino acids. CDR3 coding DNA: TGCAGCGTCGAAGGAATAGGGCCGGGAAACACCATATATTTT. It codes for CSVEGIGPGNTIYF.

The chain uses TRBV27 and TRBJ2-7, with TRBD2 as a possible D gene (5 bases). Germline loops: CDR1 MNHEY, CDR2 SMNVEV (reference sequence). Trimming stripped 3 bases from V and 0 bases from J, with 9 bases between. CDR3 size: 14 residues. CDR3 residues: CASSFSGFSYEQYF. DNA for the CDR3: TGTGCCAGCAGTTTTTCGGGATTCTCCTACGAGCAGTACTTC.

This clone came up once. The chain links TRBV6-5 to TRBJ2-3; D might be TRBD1 or TRBD2, each matching 6 bases. Per germline, CDR1 MNHEY and CDR2 SVGAGI. With 2 bases removed from V and 0 bases from J, the gap between germline ends came to 9 bases. This CDR3 contains 15 residues. The CDR3 reads CASSYGGPSTDTQYF. The CDR3 DNA reads TGTGCCAGCAGTTACGGGGGGCCCAGCACAGATACGCAGTATTTT.

This clone was counted between two and nine times. CDR3 in amino acids: CASRGGRTGYTF. The CDR3, as DNA: TGTGCCAGCAGGGGGGGGAGAACGGGCTACACCTTC. This rearrangement joins TRBV25-1 to TRBJ1-2; possible D gene TRBD1, 5 bases. The CDR3 has 12 amino acids. CDR1 MGHDK and CDR2 SYGVNS come from the germline V gene. V gave up 6 bases and J gave up 8 bases, with 13 bases separating them.

CDR3 protein: CASSPGITEAFF. As DNA, the CDR3 is TGTGCCAGCAGCCCAGGGATCACTGAAGCTTTCTTT. The gene calls are TRBV5-6 and TRBJ1-1; possible D gene TRBD1, 5 bases. The CDR3 covers 12 residues. Trimming took 4 bases from V and 4 from J, leaving 8 bases between them. Germline V gives CDR1 SGHDT, CDR2 YYEEEE.

This chain links TRBV21-1 with TRBJ1-1. TRBV21-1 is noted as a pseudogene. The CDR3 has 16 amino acids. CDR3 in DNA: TGTGCCAGCAGCAAACCGCGGGCAACCCAAAACACTGAAGCTTTCTTT. Its translation is CASSKPRATQNTEAFF.

This chain connects TRBV11-2 to TRBJ2-7, with D hard to call. CDR3 length: 12 amino acids. Germline-derived CDR1 and CDR2 are SGHAT and FQNNGV. V was trimmed by 5 bases and J by 3 bases, leaving 8 bases between them. The CDR3 spells CASSENNYEQYF. CDR3 bases: TGTGCCAGCAGCGAGAACAACTACGAGCAGTACTTC.

The CDR3 bases are TGTGCCAGCAGCAAAGGATTCGAGGGACAGGAAAACTATGGCTACACCTTC. Translated, it gives CASSKGFEGQENYGYTF. The V call is TRBV21-1, the J call TRBJ1-2; the DNA was not used to check the table's D call, TRBD1. TRBV21-1 is a pseudogene locus. The CDR3 has 17 residues.

This clone came up a few times. This chain joins TRBV19 and TRBJ2-1, with TRBD1 identical over 8 bases. J was trimmed by 6 bases and V by 1 base; bases with no gene match: 8. The CDR3 has 16 amino acids. Per the germline V gene, CDR1 is LNHDA and CDR2 is SQIVND (reference sequence). As DNA, the CDR3 is TGTGCCAGTAGTATAGGAGGGGACAGGTTCTCCAATGAGCAGTTCTTC. Its protein product is CASSIGGDRFSNEQFF.

This clone has only a few counts. The genes are TRBV6-1 and TRBJ2-7; D is possibly TRBD1 or TRBD2 (5 bases each). Trimming left V 1 base short and J 6 bases short, with 16 bases between. Germline V gene sequence: CDR1 MNHNS, CDR2 SASEGT. CDR3 size: 15 residues. Here the CDR3 DNA reads TGTGCCAGCAGTGAAGATGGGGGTAGCGCGGGCGAGCAGTACTTC. This gives the protein CASSEDGGSAGEQYF.

The chain uses TRBV11-2 and TRBJ1-1, with TRBD1 matching over 7 bases. J was trimmed by 7 bases and V by 1 base; bases with no gene match: 6. The CDR3 is made up of 14 amino acids. Germline V gives CDR1 SGHAT, CDR2 FQNNGV. The CDR3 DNA reads TGTGCCAGCAGCTTAGGGGGGACAGCATTTGAAGCTTTCTTT. Protein product: CASSLGGTAFEAFF.

This clone was picked up one time. The chain links TRBV5-1 to TRBJ2-7; the match to TRBD1 covers 8 bases. This CDR3 has 14 amino acids. Germline assignment: CDR1 SGHRS and CDR2 YFSETQ. J was trimmed by 2 bases and V by 2 bases; bases with no gene match: 3. CDR3 amino acids: CASSFGTGPYEQYF. DNA of the CDR3: TGCGCCAGCAGCTTTGGGACAGGACCCTACGAGCAGTACTTC.

The chain is built from TRBV5-3 and TRBJ2-7; D might be TRBD1 (6 bases). TRBV5-3 belongs to the ORF category, with a function that is uncertain. This CDR3 is 14 amino acids long. V lost 4 bases to trimming and J lost 3 bases, with 14 bases between them. CDR3: CARSTSQQGYEQYF. CDR3 bases: TGTGCCAGAAGCACAAGTCAACAGGGCTACGAGCAGTACTTC.

V is TRBV27 and J is TRBJ1-2; D possibly corresponds to TRBD1 (6 bases). The CDR3 is 16 residues long. The V gene lost 4 bases and the J gene lost 1 base, with 16 bases spanning the gap. Germline values: CDR1 MNHEY, CDR2 SMNVEV (reference sequence). The CDR3, as DNA: TGTGCCAGCAGTTCGTCCCAGGGGCTAGTTAACTATGGCTACACCTTC. It yields the protein CASSSSQGLVNYGYTF.

This clone is a singleton in its sample. The J gene is TRBJ1-1, the V gene TRBV7-9; 8 nucleotides agree with TRBD1. Germline V CDR1 and CDR2: SEHNR, FQNEAQ (reference sequence). With V trimmed by 5 bases and J by 5 bases, 7 bases remained unmatched. The CDR3 sequence is 14 residues long. The CDR3 protein is CASSPTGVRTEAFF. Here the CDR3 DNA reads TGTGCCAGCAGCCCGACAGGGGTGAGAACTGAAGCTTTCTTT.

The rearrangement links TRBV7-8 to TRBJ1-2; tentative D call: TRBD1 (5 bases). Germline loops: CDR1 SGHVS, CDR2 FQNEAQ. V lost 4 bases to trimming and J lost 6 bases, with 15 bases between them. This CDR3 contains 14 residues. The CDR3 nucleotides are TGTGCCAGCAGCTCTGGACCCGGGACGGATGGCTACACCTTC. It encodes CASSSGPGTDGYTF.

The CDR3 bases are TGTGCCATCAGTGAGTCACTGATTAGCGGGGTCCGAAATGAGCAGTTCTTC. Protein: CAISESLISGVRNEQFF. The J gene is TRBJ2-1, the V gene TRBV10-3; 8 bases are a match to TRBD2. The CDR3 contains 17 residues. Germline CDR1 ENHRY, CDR2 SYGVKD. V lost 0 bases, J lost 7 bases, and 11 bases stayed unmatched.

This clone appeared a single time. This chain uses TRBV20-1 with TRBJ1-2; TRBD1 might be the D (5 bases). Trimming left V 8 bases short and J 7 bases short, with 11 bases between. The germline V gene has CDR1 DFQATT and CDR2 SNEGSKA (reference sequence). The CDR3 loop spans 10 amino acids. CDR3: CSTQALGYTF. DNA of the CDR3: TGCAGTACACAGGCACTTGGCTACACCTTC.

V gene TRBV7-9 combines with J gene TRBJ1-5, with D unresolved. The CDR3 has 15 amino acids. CDR1 and CDR2 from the germline V gene are SEHNR and FQNEAQ (reference sequence). V lost 3 bases, J lost 0 bases, and 9 bases lay in between. CDR3: CASSFSGNSNQPQHF. CDR3 DNA sequence: TGTGCCAGCAGCTTCTCGGGGAATAGCAATCAGCCCCAGCATTTT.

Here the CDR3 DNA reads TGTGCCAGCAGCTCGGGACTAGGGGTAGAGACCCAGTACTTC. Translation: CASSSGLGVETQYF. J is TRBJ2-5 and V is TRBV7-8; TRBD2 agrees at 8 bases. V was pared by 4 bases and J by 4 bases, with 5 bases of the junction left unmatched. The CDR3 consists of 14 residues. Germline CDR1 reads SGHVS; CDR2 reads FQNEAQ.

This clone was detected only a few times. This chain joins TRBV6-4 and TRBJ2-2; maybe TRBD1 (8 bases). Germline assignment: CDR1 MRHNA and CDR2 SNTAGT. Trimming stripped 0 bases from V and 4 bases from J, with 12 bases between. This CDR3 contains 16 residues. In DNA form, the CDR3 reads TGTGCCAGCAGTGACTCGACAGGGGAGGGCACCGGGGAGCTGTTTTTT. Translating gives CASSDSTGEGTGELFF.